Below, one T cell receptor (beta chain) is given with its context. Antigen unknown. These data come from a study of T cell repertoires in cytomegalovirus infection. Study results and caveats: Carriers of CMV plus the relevant HLA were identified by cumulative public TCR beta family frequency. The ex vivo response showed dominance by HLA-C-restricted CMV-specific TCR beta clonotypes.

In TCRdb, the reads were re-called with MiXCR into one record per CDR3 protein. The data show approximately 730,000 distinct CDR3 sequences, around 31% seen once. The CDR3 has 12 residues. CDR1 is MNHNY, CDR2 SVGAGI, per germline (reference sequence). V dropped 7 bases and J dropped 3 bases, with 10 bases sitting between them. The sample consisted of cultured PBMCs, taken from culture after CMV antigen stimulation. The chain has TRBV6-6 and TRBJ2-7; D possibly uses TRBD1 or TRBD2 (5 bases each). This receptor was obtained from a human donor in good health (CMV status not recorded). Some clones in this sample may be carry-over from other donors' samples. In DNA, the CDR3 is TGTGCCAGCACCGGGACGGGCTACGAGCAGTACTTC. The encoded protein is CASTGTGYEQYF.